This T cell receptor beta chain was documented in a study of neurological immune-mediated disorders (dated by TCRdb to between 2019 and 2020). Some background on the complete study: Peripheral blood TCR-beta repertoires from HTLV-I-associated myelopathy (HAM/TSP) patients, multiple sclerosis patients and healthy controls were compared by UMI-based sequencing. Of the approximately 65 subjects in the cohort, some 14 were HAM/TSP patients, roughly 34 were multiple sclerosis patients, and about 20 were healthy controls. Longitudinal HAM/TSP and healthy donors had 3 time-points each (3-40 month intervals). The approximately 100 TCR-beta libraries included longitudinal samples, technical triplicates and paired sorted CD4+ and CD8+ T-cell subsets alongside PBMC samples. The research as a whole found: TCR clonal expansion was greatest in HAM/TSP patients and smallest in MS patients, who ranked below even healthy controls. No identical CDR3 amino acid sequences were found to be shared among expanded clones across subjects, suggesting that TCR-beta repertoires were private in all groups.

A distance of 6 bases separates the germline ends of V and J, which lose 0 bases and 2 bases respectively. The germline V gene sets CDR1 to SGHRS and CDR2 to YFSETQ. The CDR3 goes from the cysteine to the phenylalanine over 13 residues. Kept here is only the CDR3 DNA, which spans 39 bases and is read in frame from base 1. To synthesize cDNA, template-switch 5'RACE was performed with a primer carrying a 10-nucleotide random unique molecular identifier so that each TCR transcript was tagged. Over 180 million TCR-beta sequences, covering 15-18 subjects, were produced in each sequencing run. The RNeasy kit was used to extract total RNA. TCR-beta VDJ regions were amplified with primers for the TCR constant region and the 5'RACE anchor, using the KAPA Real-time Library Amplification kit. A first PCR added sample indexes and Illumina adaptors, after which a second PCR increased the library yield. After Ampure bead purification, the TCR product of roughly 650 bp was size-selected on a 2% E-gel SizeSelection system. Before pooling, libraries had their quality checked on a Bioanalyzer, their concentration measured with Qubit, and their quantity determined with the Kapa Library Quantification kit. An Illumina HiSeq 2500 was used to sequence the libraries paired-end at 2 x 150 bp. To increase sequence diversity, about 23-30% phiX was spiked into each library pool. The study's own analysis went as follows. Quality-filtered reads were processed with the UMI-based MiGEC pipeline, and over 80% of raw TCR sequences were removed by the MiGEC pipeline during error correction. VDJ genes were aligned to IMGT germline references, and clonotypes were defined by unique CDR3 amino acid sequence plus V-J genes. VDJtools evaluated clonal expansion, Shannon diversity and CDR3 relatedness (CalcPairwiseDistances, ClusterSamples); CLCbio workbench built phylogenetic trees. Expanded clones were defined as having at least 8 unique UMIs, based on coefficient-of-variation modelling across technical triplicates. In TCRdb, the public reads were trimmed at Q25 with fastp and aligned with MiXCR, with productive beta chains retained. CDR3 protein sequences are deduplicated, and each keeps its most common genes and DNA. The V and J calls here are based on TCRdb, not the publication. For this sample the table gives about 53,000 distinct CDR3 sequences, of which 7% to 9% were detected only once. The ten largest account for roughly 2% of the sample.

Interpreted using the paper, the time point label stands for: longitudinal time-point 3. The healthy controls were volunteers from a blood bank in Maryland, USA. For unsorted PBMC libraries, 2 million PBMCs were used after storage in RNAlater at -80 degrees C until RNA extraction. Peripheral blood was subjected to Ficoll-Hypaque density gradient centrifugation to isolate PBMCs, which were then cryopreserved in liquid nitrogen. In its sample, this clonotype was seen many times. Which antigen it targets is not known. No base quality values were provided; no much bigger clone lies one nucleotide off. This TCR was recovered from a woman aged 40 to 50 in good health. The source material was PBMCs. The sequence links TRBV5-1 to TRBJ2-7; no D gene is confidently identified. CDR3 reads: CASSLGGTYEQYF. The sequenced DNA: TGCGCCAGCAGCTTGGGTGGCACCTACGAGCAGTACTTC.